This T cell receptor beta chain was documented in a study of cytomegalovirus exposure and HLA in healthy donors (TCRdb year 2017). Regarding the complete study: An earlier analysis of approximately 640 of the donors reported roughly 270 Gb of sequence data and around 110 million unique TCR beta sequences from approximately 180 million T cells. An early release that covered 640 HLA-typed donors contained 250 to 350 gigabases of sequencing data and 70 million to 100 million unique TCR sequences. Among the roughly 370 genotyped donors, around 81% belonged to the genetic ancestry cluster associated with self-reported Caucasian donors. The study aimed to test whether signatures of past pathogen exposure could be identified by cataloging public T cell receptors. Using immunosequencing, the study profiled T cell repertoires from roughly 650 subjects and related those repertoires to cytomegalovirus serostatus. Besides the first cohort of roughly 660 subjects, a separate validation cohort made up of 95 to 150 different subjects was used. To predict cytomegalovirus infection status, the study brought together high-throughput TCR immunosequencing, statistical association of individual TCRs with disease status, and machine learning. A later analysis re-examined previously published TCR beta repertoires from 600 to 700 donors and added high-resolution HLA genotyping to investigate patterns of TCR occurrence. The later analysis used no new phenotypic data to find candidate immune exposures, relying instead on TCR beta sequences and their occurrence across donors. To decide whether each TCR beta V gene segment behaved as functional or pseudogenic, an earlier analysis of fewer than 750 of the donors relied on high-throughput TCR beta sequencing. Donor age, sex, ethnicity and CMV serostatus were compiled together with the repertoire data. A later genetic analysis took genome-wide SNP genotypes for about 55% of the 666 donors and used that subset as a discovery cohort. All discovery cohort repertoires had been generated on a single sequencing platform. Both class I and class II loci were covered by HLA typing, at four-digit resolution. Typing coverage varied by locus: 629-630 donors for A, B, C, DRB1 and DQB1; approximately 560 for DQA1; more than 600 for DPA1; approximately 470 for DPB1. About 5 DR-DQ haplotypes were handled as single units for association and clustering, since linkage in the cohort was strong. Across around 400 genotyped donors of the cohort, an average of about 200,000 unique TCR beta nucleotide sequences per donor were sequenced, and roughly 20% of those sequences were non-productive.

Library preparation employed the immunoSEQ multiplex PCR assay. A mixture of 60 forward primers for TCR Vbeta segments and 13 reverse primers for TCR Jbeta segments was used in the multiplex PCR. Amplification of the CDR3 region of rearranged TCR beta genes was performed with a multiplex PCR assay on genomic DNA. The amplified TCR beta libraries were sequenced on the Illumina HiSeq System as 87-base-pair reads. The paper's data handling went like this. Across the 670 or so repertoires, a later analysis counted tens of millions of unique TCR beta chains, 8.5 million to 12 million of which were shared by at least two donors. Raw reads were error-corrected and collapsed into unique sequences with a nearest-neighbor algorithm that merged closely related sequences to remove PCR and sequencing errors. Alignment of CDR3 sequences to IMGT reference sequences was used to assign V, D and J gene segments. For a sequence to be retained, a match of at least six nucleotides to both a V gene segment and a J gene segment was required. A rearrangement was called productive if the CDR3 had no stop codons and remained in frame with V and J, and every other rearrangement was called non-productive. CDR3 was defined by IMGT convention, running from the second conserved V-encoded cysteine to the conserved J-encoded phenylalanine. Sequences without an unambiguous match to a single V gene segment were excluded from the earlier analysis of several hundred of the donors. An earlier analysis of a few hundred of the donors called V segments functional above 56.7% productive rearrangements and segregating when the between-donor standard deviation exceeded 5%. A statistical classification framework was built for diagnosing cytomegalovirus status from the catalog of TCR beta chain sequences. A later analysis assigned V and J genes by comparing TCR nucleotide sequences with IMGT/GENE-DB human TR gene sequences. The TCRdist pipeline was used in a later analysis to assign CDR3 sequences and most-parsimonious VDJ recombination scenarios. In a later analysis, every TCR beta chain was defined by the combination of its CDR3 amino acid sequence and its V-gene family, and reads without a unique V-gene family were dropped. To address suspected cross-contamination and a sequencing artifact, a later analysis removed some 620 highly shared, low-generation-probability nucleotide sequences. In a later analysis, a clonal expansion index for each public chain was calculated from normalized within-repertoire ranks of inferred template counts. In a later analysis, generation probabilities were computed with a VDJ recombination model fitted to out-of-frame rearrangements, and the resulting probabilities were checked against IGoR. In a later analysis, TCR-TCR, TCR-HLA and TCR-CMV co-occurrence was scored with hypergeometric tests, and a repertoire-size bias correction was applied to TCR pairs. A later analysis estimated false discovery rates by permuting HLA or CMV assignments 20 times. In a later analysis, co-occurring TCRs were grouped with DBSCAN, and TCRdist sequence similarity was added when clustering was performed within HLA-allele-positive subsets. For co-occurrence clustering, repertoires with fewer than 30,000 or more than 120,000 public chains were excluded, along with roughly 5 repertoires with anomalous nucleotide sharing. The table was pulled from immuneACCESS by TCRdb, which kept in-frame rearrangements only. Such tables lose some clones; where checked, under half of the loss comes from unresolved V genes, and the rest has no known cause. V and J calls and clone size are given by that table; D and trimming were obtained from the DNA. For this sample the table gives 90,000 to 150,000 clones, of which around 80% were detected only once. The top ten clones comprise over 0.2% of the sample.

The cohort comprised 666 healthy bone marrow donors. At the time of sampling, all cohort members were nominally healthy, though unrecorded immune exposures were likely present. The donor tested CMV seronegative, placing the donor among the roughly 350 seronegative members of the cohort. A peripheral blood sample was provided by each donor, and peripheral blood mononuclear cells were used for TCR beta sequencing. Genomic DNA was extracted from the blood cell samples with the Qiagen DNeasy Blood Extraction Kit. General conclusions and limits of the study: In vitro tests confirmed that three of the cytomegalovirus-associated TCR beta chains recognize cytomegalovirus antigens. Correlated functional status among segregating V segments might reflect linkage disequilibrium, but an unknown experimental factor could not be ruled out. According to a later analysis, TCR association rates differed among HLA loci, with DRB1 alleles showing the most associated TCRs and HLA-C alleles showing the fewest. Most TCR sequences were seen in very few donors, while some public TCRs were found in many individuals. In an earlier analysis of 587 of the donors, most TCR beta V segments were observed in productive rearrangements about 87% or about 30% of the time, broadly matching IMGT annotations. This cohort had only TCR beta chains sequenced, and the lack of alpha or paired-chain data limited which features could be detected. In a later analysis, HLA-associated TCR beta chains were found to be more clonally expanded and to have lower generation probabilities than equally common non-associated chains. In a later analysis, several top co-occurrence clusters were reported to appear linked to parvovirus B19, influenza, CMV and Epstein-Barr virus. At a false discovery rate of 0.05, a later analysis linked around 17,000 TCR beta sequences to specific HLA alleles. The presence/absence analyses assumed that sequencing depth was roughly uniform across donors, and that assumption may not be true. Because counts were too low, roughly 17 rarely observed V segments, including chromosome 9 orphons, were left out of the earlier analysis of about 500 of the donors. According to a later analysis, most CMV-associated TCR beta chains appeared to be HLA-restricted, and the HLA associations seemed to be driven largely by CMV exposure. According to a later genetic analysis, donors in an Asian-associated ancestry cluster had fewer N-insertions in productive TCRs than the approximately 610-donor mean. A cluster of highly shared sequence variants was judged likely to be a technical artifact of the sequencing pipeline. For the cohort, immune exposure information was limited to CMV serostatus. The authors suggested that the approach could potentially be generalized to other disease states and immunological phenotypes. A further reported finding was that TCR beta sequences accurately predicted the HLA-A and HLA-B alleles for most subjects in the first cohort. A total of 150 to 200 TCR beta chains were listed by the study as associated with cytomegalovirus. Cytomegalovirus status was reported to be diagnosed by the classifier with high specificity and sensitivity in both the original and validation cohorts. HLA typing was unavailable for some donors at each locus, so association tests used only the typed subset. V-gene and J-gene trimming of TCR beta chains was associated with a missense DCLRE1C variant in a later genetic analysis, and the association was replicated in an independent cohort. Strong co-occurrence of HLA alleles, especially DR and DQ, made assigning TCR associations to individual alleles difficult. Some IMGT-functional V segments, including TRBV6-2 and TRBV6-3, could not be told apart with the 87-base-pair reads, so those segments were excluded.

Comments on this clone: What antigen it recognizes has not been identified. It has no much larger one-base neighbor in the sample; base qualities were not kept.

CDR1 and CDR2 were assigned from the germline V gene as MGHRA and YSYEKL. V and J are truncated by 5 bases and 5 bases respectively, leaving an intervening sequence of 7 bases. The CDR3 has 12 amino acids, counting the end cysteine and phenylalanine. Of the read, only the CDR3 DNA is kept; its 36 bases are in frame from base 1. The receptor was derived from a middle-aged man in good health and CMV-seronegative. The V and J genes are TRBV4-1 and TRBJ2-1; no confident D gene assignment can be made. The sequencing sample was made of PBMCs. The DNA reads TGCGCCAGCAGCTATCCCGACAATGAGCAGTTCTTC. Its protein reads: CASSYPDNEQFF.